The sequence of this TCR beta chain was determined in a study of cytomegalovirus exposure and HLA in healthy donors. Turning to the study itself: About 180 million T cells yielded roughly 120 million unique TCR beta sequences in earlier analysis.

In regard to this clone: The antigen is undetermined.

Study-level findings and limits: Upon later analysis, HLA-associated TCR beta chains proved more clonally expanded than other, equally common chains. According to the study, 150 to 200 TCR beta chains were cytomegalovirus-associated.

PCR primers comprised 60 Vbeta and 13 Jbeta primers. Using immunoSEQ multiplex PCR, the repertoire was profiled, and TCRdb retains in-frame clones only, with some absent. Of 120,000 or so clones listed, over 60% are singletons. Germline trimming cut 0 bases from V and 0 bases from J; bases unmatched to any gene: 5. Germline lookup yields CDR1 MNHEY and CDR2 SVGAGI. The CDR3 spans 16 residues. Source material: PBMCs. This sequence was found in a man aged 18 to 30 in good health and CMV-seropositive. The gene calls are TRBV6-5 and TRBJ2-7, with 7 bases that match TRBD1. CDR3: CASSYSRQGISYEQYF. CDR3 nucleotide sequence: TGTGCCAGCAGTTACTCGAGACAGGGCATCTCCTACGAGCAGTACTTC.